Listed below are T cell receptor beta chains from one sample, sequenced in a study of T cells expressing NK-cell markers. TCRdb reprocessed the 5' RACE reads, with one entry per CDR3 protein and no DNA. The sample has some 390,000 distinct CDR3 sequences, and its top ten clones hold roughly 10%. Material: blood T cells: a sorted CD56 or NKG2C T cell subset, CD4+ or CD8+ T cells, or bulk PBMC T cells (not recorded which). These receptors were taken from a woman in her fifties or sixties in good health. Each CDR3 is given with its conserved first and last residue.

TRBJ2-2 | TRBV3-1 | CASSNWGTGELFF
TRBJ1-5 | TRBV12-3/TRBV12-4 | CASSKGTAGSNQPQHF
TRBJ2-1 | TRBV7-9 | CASSLRGWADNEQFF
TRBJ2-2 | TRBV2 | CASILAGPTGELFF
TRBJ1-3 | TRBV12-3/TRBV12-4 | CASVPGFPAGNTIYF
TRBJ1-2 | TRBV7-8 | CASSFFSLVGYGYTF
TRBJ2-7 | TRBV7-2 | CASSPTDIYEQYF
TRBJ2-1 | TRBV12-3/TRBV12-4 | CASSATRLAGDVSRNEQFF
TRBJ2-7 | TRBV20-1 | CSARAPRGVTYEQYF
TRBJ2-1 | TRBV24-1 | CATAGYGVNEQFF
TRBJ2-3 | TRBV24-1 | CATSDTGGPFLSDTQYF
TRBJ2-1 | TRBV10-3 | CAISESTRTSGGEQFF
TRBJ2-3 | TRBV14 | CASSQEIWGAITDTQYF
TRBJ2-1 | TRBV10-3 | CAISVRLAGSDEQFF
TRBJ2-7 | TRBV5-1 | CASSLPIQGSGDEQYF
TRBJ2-7 | TRBV12-3/TRBV12-4 | CASSRTGFEQYF
TRBJ1-5 | TRBV5-1 | CASSTDGGNQPQHF
TRBJ2-6 | TRBV7-9 | CASSSRGLTGANVLTF
TRBJ2-7 | TRBV5-1 | CASSLSGGPPYEQYF
TRBJ2-3 | TRBV30 | CAWAGGSTDTQYF
TRBJ1-5 | TRBV15 | CATSSGLTNQPQHF
TRBJ1-1 | TRBV7-2 | CASSLDRRQTEAFF
TRBJ2-3 | TRBV7-9 | CASSLVGQGADTQYF
TRBJ2-1 | TRBV3-1 | CASSQTRVWEQFF
TRBJ2-3 | TRBV11-2 | CASSPPRLAGSRADTQYF
TRBJ1-3 | TRBV20-1 | CSARLTGNTIYF
TRBJ1-4 | TRBV11-3 | CASSTRTAGNEKLFF
TRBJ1-1 | TRBV5-1 | CASSLTSDRAVFF
TRBJ2-1 | TRBV29-1 | CSAPRTSGNHNEQFF
TRBJ1-3 | TRBV19 | CASSSTGTSGNTIYF
TRBJ1-1 | TRBV5-1 | CASSSDRPPGRDTEAFF
TRBJ2-5 | TRBV19 | CASSIAGKETQYF